This section outlines one T cell receptor beta chain sequence together with its context. This clone has a single count. The antigen it binds to is not known. Base qualities are missing; no much larger clone stands one base away. The cohort comprised 710 or so healthy bone marrow donors. At the time of sampling, every cohort member was nominally healthy, though immune exposures that went unrecorded were likely present. The donor tested CMV seronegative, placing the donor among the 350 or so seronegative members of the cohort. Every donor gave a peripheral blood sample, and the peripheral blood mononuclear cells from that sample were used for TCR beta sequencing. Genomic DNA extraction from the blood cell samples was performed with the Qiagen DNeasy Blood Extraction Kit. V and J lose 3 bases and 5 bases, and a span of 13 bases separates them. Reading the germline V gene gives CDR1 SQVTM and CDR2 ANQGSEA. The CDR3 spans 14 residues, from the cysteine through the phenylalanine. The entry retains the CDR3 DNA only, 42 bases that are in frame from base 1.

Library method: the immunoSEQ multiplex PCR assay. For the multiplex PCR, a mixture combining 60 forward primers for TCR Vbeta segments and 13 reverse primers for TCR Jbeta segments was used. The CDR3 region of rearranged TCR beta genes was amplified from genomic DNA with a multiplex PCR assay. Amplified TCR beta libraries were sequenced as 87-base-pair reads on the Illumina HiSeq System. For the original study's pipeline: A later analysis counted about 80 million unique TCR beta chains across the 500 to 850 repertoires, and around 12 million of these chains were shared by at least two donors. A nearest-neighbor algorithm error-corrected the raw reads and collapsed the reads into unique sequences, merging closely related sequences to remove PCR and sequencing errors. CDR3 sequences were aligned to IMGT reference sequences to assign V, D and J gene segments. For a sequence to be retained, a match of at least six nucleotides to both a V gene segment and a J gene segment was required. A rearrangement counted as productive if the CDR3 had no stop codons and remained in frame with V and J, and every other rearrangement counted as non-productive. CDR3 was defined by IMGT convention, running from the second conserved V-encoded cysteine to the conserved J-encoded phenylalanine. In an earlier analysis of around 640 of the donors, sequences lacking an unambiguous match to a single V gene segment were excluded. An earlier analysis of several hundred of the donors called V segments functional above 56.7% productive rearrangements and segregating when the between-donor standard deviation exceeded 5%. To diagnose cytomegalovirus status from the catalog of TCR beta chain sequences, a statistical classification framework was built. V and J gene assignment, in a later analysis, came from comparing TCR nucleotide sequences with IMGT/GENE-DB human TR gene sequences. The TCRdist pipeline was used in a later analysis to assign CDR3 sequences and most-parsimonious VDJ recombination scenarios. In a later analysis, each TCR beta chain was defined by its CDR3 amino acid sequence together with its V-gene family, and reads lacking a unique V-gene family were excluded. As a way to deal with suspected cross-contamination and a sequencing artifact, a later analysis dropped more than 500 nucleotide sequences that were highly shared and had low generation probability. In a later analysis, a clonal expansion index was calculated for each public chain from normalized within-repertoire ranks of inferred template counts. In a later analysis, generation probabilities were computed with a VDJ recombination model fitted to out-of-frame rearrangements, and the resulting probabilities were checked against IGoR. A later analysis scored TCR-TCR, TCR-HLA and TCR-CMV co-occurrence with hypergeometric tests, applying a repertoire-size bias correction to TCR pairs. To estimate false discovery rates, a later analysis permuted the HLA or CMV assignments 20 times. In a later analysis, co-occurring TCRs were grouped using DBSCAN, with TCRdist sequence similarity added in when clustering inside HLA-allele-positive subsets. For co-occurrence clustering, repertoires with fewer than 30,000 or more than 120,000 public chains were excluded, along with five or six repertoires with anomalous nucleotide sharing. This immuneACCESS table, as held by TCRdb, lists in-frame sequences with V and J called but not all clones. Of the missing ones, under half trace to an unresolved V gene in checked studies; the others have no known cause. The V and J calls and clone size come from that table; D and trimming were worked out from the DNA. This sample comprises around 280,000 clones, 70% to 90% of them detected only once. 2% to 3% of the sample lies in the top ten.

This specimen belongs to a study of cytomegalovirus exposure and HLA in healthy donors (dated by TCRdb to the late 2010s). Broadly, across the study: An earlier analysis of some 550 of the donors reported 250 to 350 Gb of sequence data and 117 million unique TCR beta sequences from roughly 180 million T cells. Because of strong linkage in the cohort, roughly five DR-DQ haplotypes were treated as single units for association and clustering. In the later analysis, no new phenotypic data were used to find candidate immune exposures; instead, reliance was placed on TCR beta sequences and their occurrence across donors. A later genetic analysis took genome-wide SNP genotypes for about three fifths of the 666 donors and used that subset as a discovery cohort. Among some 410 genotyped donors of the cohort, an average of about 240,000 unique TCR beta nucleotide sequences was sequenced per donor, of which about 18% were non-productive. HLA typing included class I and class II loci at four-digit resolution. Alongside the repertoire data, information on donor age, sex, ethnicity and CMV serostatus was compiled. The number of typed donors differed by locus: roughly 620-630 for A, B, C, DRB1 and DQB1; 522 for DQA1; around 610 for DPA1; and roughly 470 for DPB1. The study aimed to test whether cataloging public T cell receptors could reveal signatures of past pathogen exposure. The study used immunosequencing to profile the T cell repertoires of 666 subjects and linked those repertoires to cytomegalovirus serostatus. In addition to the first cohort of approximately 670 subjects, a separate validation cohort of 120 different subjects was used. Every repertoire in the discovery cohort had been generated on one and the same sequencing platform. The study combined high-throughput TCR immunosequencing, statistical association of individual TCRs with disease status, and machine learning to predict cytomegalovirus infection status. An early release covering about 600 HLA-typed donors comprised about 310 gigabases of sequencing data and tens of millions of unique TCR sequences. A later analysis re-analyzed previously published TCR beta repertoires from hundreds of donors and added high-resolution HLA genotyping to study TCR occurrence patterns. Of the roughly 420 genotyped donors, 70% to 90% were placed in the genetic ancestry cluster associated with self-reported Caucasian donors. To decide whether each TCR beta V gene segment behaved as functional or pseudogenic, an earlier analysis of some 600 of the donors relied on high-throughput TCR beta sequencing.

What the study reported, not specific to this receptor: The presence/absence analyses assumed that sequencing depth was roughly uniform across donors, and that assumption may not be true. In an earlier analysis of more than 500 of the donors, most TCR beta V segments appeared in productive rearrangements about 90% or about 30% of the time, broadly matching IMGT annotations. In a later analysis, the rate of TCR association differed among HLA loci, with DRB1 alleles having the most associated TCRs and HLA-C alleles having the fewest. In a later analysis, most CMV-associated TCR beta chains were found to appear HLA-restricted, with HLA associations seemingly driven largely by CMV exposure. Compared with the roughly 670-donor mean, donors in an Asian-associated ancestry cluster had fewer N-insertions in productive TCRs, according to a later genetic analysis. Because some donors lacked HLA typing at each locus, the association tests relied only on the typed subset. According to the authors, the approach could potentially be generalized to other disease states and immunological phenotypes. Linkage disequilibrium might explain the correlated functional status among segregating V segments, but an unknown experimental factor could not be ruled out. An association between a missense DCLRE1C variant and V-gene and J-gene trimming of TCR beta chains was found in a later genetic analysis and replicated in an independent cohort. A cluster of highly shared sequence variants was judged likely to represent a technical artifact of the sequencing pipeline. In both the original and validation cohorts, the classifier was reported to diagnose cytomegalovirus status with high specificity and sensitivity. In vitro tests confirmed that a few of the cytomegalovirus-associated TCR beta chains recognize cytomegalovirus antigens. The study listed 164 TCR beta chains as associated with cytomegalovirus. Strong co-occurrence of HLA alleles, especially DR and DQ, made assigning TCR associations to individual alleles difficult. In a later analysis, around 15,000 TCR beta sequences were associated with specific HLA alleles at a false discovery rate of 0.05. A later analysis reported that several top co-occurrence clusters appeared linked to parvovirus B19, influenza, CMV and Epstein-Barr virus. In a later analysis, HLA-associated TCR beta chains showed more clonal expansion and lower generation probabilities than non-associated chains that were equally common. A further reported finding was that TCR beta sequences accurately predicted the HLA-A and HLA-B alleles for most subjects in the first cohort. Immune exposure information for the cohort was limited to CMV serostatus. Roughly 15 rarely observed V segments, including chromosome 9 orphons, were excluded from the earlier analysis of several hundred of the donors because counts were too low. The cohort was sequenced for TCR beta chains only, and without alpha or paired-chain data the features that could be detected were limited. Because the 87-base-pair reads could not distinguish some IMGT-functional V segments, including TRBV6-2 and TRBV6-3, those segments were excluded. Most TCR sequences were observed very rarely across donors, whereas some public TCRs were present in many individuals.

This TCR was sampled from a woman between 18 and 30 years old in good health and CMV-seronegative. The sequenced sample was PBMCs. The chain couples TRBV29-1 to TRBJ2-2; a tentative D match to TRBD1 spans 6 bases. For the CDR3, the sequence is CSVDWGLGTGELFF. The bases are TGCAGCGTTGACTGGGGGCTGGGGACCGGGGAGCTGTTTTTT.